This is a list of T cell receptor beta chains from one sample in a study of T cell clones after liver transplantation. These TCRs' antigens remain unknown. This table comes from immunoSEQ multiplex PCR, and its TCRdb copy is limited to in-frame clones, with some not included. The data contain around 450 clones, 25% to 30% of them singletons. Sequencing was done on a sample of CD8+ T cells from cultured PBMCs. The origin of the receptors is a human patient who received a liver transplant. Some of the T cells may derive from the graft donor. Each CDR3 is given with its conserved first and last residue. D genes are given only for firm matches. Only part of the rows carry a size: once, few, many, or a class if the clone is expanded.

D	size	V	J	CDR3	DNA
.	.	TRBV12-1	TRBJ1-6	CASSSTGDNSPLHF	TGTGCCAGCAGCTCCACAGGGGACAATTCACCCCTCCACTTT
.	.	TRBV11-2	TRBJ1-3	CASSSRQGNTIYF	TGTGCCAGCAGCAGCAGACAGGGAAACACCATATATTTT
TRBD1	.	TRBV13	TRBJ2-7	CASSTGTGTYEQYF	TGTGCCAGCAGTACCGGGACAGGGACCTACGAGCAGTACTTC
.	large	TRBV28	TRBJ1-2	CASSPGGSYGYTF	TGTGCCAGCAGCCCCGGGGGGTCTTATGGCTACACCTTC
.	large	TRBV5-4	TRBJ2-7	CASSLGGDSYEQYF	TGTGCCAGCAGCTTAGGGGGGGACTCCTACGAGCAGTACTTC
TRBD2	.	TRBV13	TRBJ2-5	CASSLWGAGGRETQYF	TGTGCCAGCAGCCTCTGGGGGGCGGGGGGCCGAGAGACCCAGTACTTC
.	large	TRBV9	TRBJ2-1	CASSSHGGEQFF	TGTGCCAGCAGCTCCCACGGGGGTGAGCAGTTCTTC
.	.	TRBV7-9	TRBJ2-7	CASSVGTPYEQYF	TGTGCCAGCAGCGTAGGGACACCCTACGAGCAGTACTTC
.	.	TRBV11-2	TRBJ2-7	CASSFLASGYEQYF	TGTGCCAGCAGCTTTCTCGCGTCTGGCTACGAGCAGTACTTC
.	.	TRBV7-6	TRBJ2-7	CASSSTGHPYEQYF	TGTGCCAGCAGCTCTACTGGACACCCCTACGAGCAGTACTTC
TRBD1	few	TRBV7-2	TRBJ2-7	CASSSTGTVPYEQYF	TGTGCCAGCAGCTCTACCGGGACAGTCCCCTACGAGCAGTACTTC
.	.	TRBV7-2	TRBJ1-1	CASSLGGGRGTEAFF	TGTGCCAGCAGCTTAGGGGGGGGCAGGGGAACTGAAGCTTTCTTT
TRBD1	large	TRBV6-5	TRBJ1-1	CASSYRDRDLNTEAFF	TGTGCCAGCAGTTACAGGGACAGGGATTTGAACACTGAAGCTTTCTTT